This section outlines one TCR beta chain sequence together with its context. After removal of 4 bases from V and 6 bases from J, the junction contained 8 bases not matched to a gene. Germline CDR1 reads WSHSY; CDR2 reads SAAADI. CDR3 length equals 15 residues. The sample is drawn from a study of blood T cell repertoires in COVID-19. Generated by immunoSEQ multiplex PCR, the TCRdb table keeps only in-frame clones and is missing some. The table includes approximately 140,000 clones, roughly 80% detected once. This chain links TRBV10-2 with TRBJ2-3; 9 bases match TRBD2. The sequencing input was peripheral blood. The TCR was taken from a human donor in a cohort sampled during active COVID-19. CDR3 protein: CASSVGSGGRDTQYF. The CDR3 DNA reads TGCGCCAGCAGTGTGGGGAGCGGGGGGCGGGATACGCAGTATTTT.